One and the same sample provided the 13 T cell receptor beta chains below, sequenced in a study of OX40 agonist ivuxolimab in advanced cancers. The protocol was immunoSEQ multiplex PCR, while the TCRdb copy is restricted to in-frame clones and leaves out a portion. The sample holds tens of thousands of clones, roughly nine tenths seen once. The sequencing used CD4+ or CD8+ T cells sorted from blood, collected in a trial of the OX40 agonist ivuxolimab. All receptors come from an adult with an advanced solid tumor such as melanoma, head and neck, liver or kidney cancer.

The chain carries TRBV7-9 and TRBJ2-5; TRBD2 aligns across 7 bases. Germline V lookup: CDR1 SEHNR, CDR2 FQNEAQ (reference sequence). J lost 1 base, V lost 3 bases, and 8 bases had no gene match. The CDR3 extends over 16 amino acids. Here the CDR3 reads CASSFLSGDFQETQYF. In DNA, the CDR3 is TGTGCCAGCAGCTTCCTCAGCGGGGACTTCCAAGAGACCCAGTACTTC.

The V and J genes are TRBV30 and TRBJ1-5, with 7 bases lining up with TRBD1. The germline V gene encodes CDR1 GTSNPN and CDR2 SVGIG (reference sequence). With V trimmed by 2 bases and J by 5 bases, 6 bases remained unmatched. The CDR3 consists of 14 residues. DNA of the CDR3: TGTGCCTGGAGTAAAGCAGGGGGTTATCAGCCCCAGCATTTT. Protein: CAWSKAGGYQPQHF.

This sequence joins TRBV7-3 and TRBJ2-2; D gene unclear. V dropped 3 bases and J dropped 2 bases, with 10 bases sitting between them. Germline lookup yields CDR1 SGHTA and CDR2 FQGTGA. The CDR3 spans 15 residues. CDR3 coding DNA: TGTGCCAGCAGCTTGGGCCATTTAAACACCGGGGAGCTGTTTTTT. It translates to CASSLGHLNTGELFF.

This sequence joins TRBV2 and TRBJ1-4; D possibly corresponds to TRBD1 (5 bases). Germline-derived CDR1 and CDR2 are SNHLY and FYNNEI. The CDR3 loop spans 13 amino acids. Deletions cut 8 bases from V and 6 bases from J, with 13 bases between. This CDR3 reads CASQVGGDEKLFF. CDR3 nucleotides: TGTGCCAGCCAAGTCGGGGGGGATGAAAAACTGTTTTTT.

The rearrangement uses TRBV5-6 and TRBJ1-4, with 7 bases identical to TRBD1. CDR3 length: 16 residues. Germline loops: CDR1 SGHDT, CDR2 YYEEEE. The V segment lost 4 bases and the J segment 8 bases; nucleotides outside the gene matches: 14. The chain's CDR3 is CASSRAATGLREKLFF. CDR3 sequence (DNA): TGTGCCAGCAGCCGGGCGGCGACAGGGCTTAGGGAAAAACTGTTTTTT.

V and J are TRBV28 and TRBJ1-2, with 9 bases identical to TRBD1. CDR1 is MDHEN, CDR2 SYDVKM, per germline. The CDR3 sequence is 14 residues long. V was clipped by 4 bases and J by 8 bases; unmatched bases: 8. The chain's CDR3 is CASSSSQGAVGYTF. Written as DNA, the CDR3 is TGTGCCAGCAGTTCGTCACAGGGGGCGGTCGGCTACACCTTC.

The chain couples TRBV6-1 to TRBJ2-7, with 8 bases lining up with TRBD2. CDR3 length: 14 amino acids. Germline loops: CDR1 MNHNS, CDR2 SASEGT. The trim removed 5 bases at V and 5 bases at J, leaving 8 bases unmatched. CDR3 nucleotides: TGTGCCAGCAGTTTCGGGGGGGGGCTGAACGAGCAGTACTTC. Translating it yields CASSFGGGLNEQYF.

The chain has TRBV5-4 and TRBJ1-4, with unresolved D. The CDR3 has 16 residues. Trimming cost V 4 bases and J 4 bases, with 17 bases left between them. Looked up from germline, CDR1 is SGHNT and CDR2 is YYREEE (reference sequence). The CDR3 DNA follows: TGTGCCAGCAGCCCCGGACTCTCGGGGATTAATGAAAAACTGTTTTTT. Translated: CASSPGLSGINEKLFF.

This clone appeared a single time. J is TRBJ2-1 and V is TRBV7-2, with TRBD2 identical over 9 bases. CDR1 SGHTA and CDR2 FQGNSA come from the germline V gene. The CDR3 has 16 residues. V shed 1 base and J 7 bases; nucleotides not matched to a gene: 8. CDR3 protein: CASSLETREGRNEQFF. DNA for the CDR3: TGTGCCAGCAGCTTAGAAACGCGGGAGGGCCGGAATGAGCAGTTCTTC.

The V call is TRBV5-1, the J call TRBJ2-3; possibly TRBD1 or TRBD2 for D (5 bases each). The CDR3 contains 15 residues. Trimming took off 4 bases at V and 3 bases at J, with 15 bases between the two ends. Germline V gives CDR1 SGHRS, CDR2 YFSETQ. The CDR3 spells CASSLGTKTTDTQYF. The CDR3 DNA follows: TGCGCCAGCAGCCTCGGGACCAAGACAACAGATACGCAGTATTTT.

This clone appeared a few times. This chain uses TRBV20-1 with TRBJ1-1; D uncertain. CDR1 is DFQATT and CDR2 is SNEGSKA in the germline V gene (reference sequence). This CDR3 region has 11 residues. The germline V and J ends were trimmed by 8 bases and 0 bases, with 7 bases remaining between them. The CDR3 protein is CSTEMNTEAFF. Written as DNA, the CDR3 is TGCAGTACCGAGATGAACACTGAAGCTTTCTTT.

There are a few counts of this clone. V is TRBV6-1 and J is TRBJ1-2, with TRBD1 identical over 9 bases. CDR3 length equals 14 residues. V dropped 8 bases and J dropped 8; count of bases not matched to a gene: 12. Germline-derived CDR1 and CDR2 are MNHNS and SASEGT. In DNA, the CDR3 is TGTGCCAGCGGCCAGGGACAGGGTGGACGAGGCTACACCTTC. It is translated as CASGQGQGGRGYTF.

This chain joins TRBV27 and TRBJ1-1; perhaps TRBD1 as D (6 bases). Trimming took off 5 bases at V and 5 bases at J, with 18 bases between the two ends. The V gene's germline CDR1 is MNHEY and CDR2 SMNVEV (reference sequence). The CDR3 consists of 15 residues. This CDR3 reads CASSTPSGGLTEAFF. The CDR3 nucleotides read TGTGCCAGCAGTACACCCTCCGGGGGGCTTACTGAAGCTTTCTTT.